This TCR beta chain is drawn from a study of T-cell memory formation after mild COVID-19. TCRdb reanalysed the 5' RACE reads using MiXCR and keeps one entry per CDR3 protein. The sample lists about 360,000 distinct CDR3 sequences, under 15% occurring once. Germline CDR1 DFQATT, CDR2 SNEGSKA (reference sequence). Trimming took 3 bases from V and 4 from J; bases not matched to a gene: 3. There are 12 residues in the CDR3. V is TRBV20-1 and J is TRBJ2-7, with TRBD1 matching over 7 bases. Sequencing was performed on PBMCs or a T cell subset sorted from them (not recorded which). The clonotype was recovered from a man younger than 35 who had mild COVID-19 (a few samples of this study predate the infection). Cell type and time point are not known. The CDR3 sequence is CSARDRRYEQYF. CDR3 sequence (DNA): TGCAGTGCTAGGGACAGGAGATACGAGCAGTACTTC.